Described below is a single T cell receptor beta chain sequence and its context. The antigen remains undetermined. Treatment indicated: approximately 11-day PBMC culture with coronavirus spike peptide pools or control peptides (ViraFEST assay). The data belong to a study of vaccination and CD4 T cells after COVID-19. This CDR3 contains 11 residues. CDR1 and CDR2 (germline): DFQATT, SNEGSKA (reference sequence). Trimming took 6 bases from V and 6 from J, leaving 11 bases between them. The Oncomine TCR Beta short-read assay was what sequenced the DNA obtained from cultured CD4+ T cells. Genomic DNA was drawn out of CD4+ T cells grown in culture. TCRdb used MiXCR to reprocess the PCR reads, holding one entry per CDR3 protein. This sample yields 15,000 to 20,000 distinct CDR3 sequences, of which about half are seen a single time; around 4.1% belongs to the top ten. The study's findings and limits: The study found that a median around 86% of reactive clones in convalescent patients appeared only post-vaccination.

The rearrangement uses TRBV20-1 and TRBJ1-2; D remains ambiguous. Sequenced input: CD4+ T cells from blood, cultured in vitro. The clonotype was recovered from a human donor who had recovered from COVID-19. CDR3 sequence: CSATLGNGYTF. CDR3 DNA sequence: TGCAGTGCCACTCTGGGGAATGGCTACACCTTC.